What follows describes a single T cell receptor (beta chain). Its matching antigen is unknown. The data belong to a study of Tregs in tolerant kidney transplant recipients. Points from the study as a whole: In tolerant patients, donor-specific Tregs outgrew total Tregs, suggesting antigen-driven expansion. Biological reproducibility was not directly addressed, but technical replication error appeared minimal. Changing PCR primers prevented nucleotide comparison between some patients' samples.

Produced via immunoSEQ multiplex PCR; TCRdb's table is partial and in-frame only. Seen here are about 87,000 clones, under 95% observed once, and the top ten hold approximately 0.5%. The receptor comes from a human donor who received a combined kidney and bone marrow transplant. The sequences come from CD4+ T cells from blood, collected before the transplant.

The CDR3 reads CASSQDSGWTLANVLTF. The CDR3 region has the DNA TGCGCCAGCAGCCAAGACTCAGGATGGACATTAGCCAACGTCCTGACTTTC. The V call is TRBV4-1, the J call TRBJ2-6; maybe TRBD1 (5 bases). This CDR3 region has 17 residues. Germline V gives CDR1 MGHRA, CDR2 YSYEKL. V was clipped by 0 bases and J by 7 bases, with 16 bases between them.